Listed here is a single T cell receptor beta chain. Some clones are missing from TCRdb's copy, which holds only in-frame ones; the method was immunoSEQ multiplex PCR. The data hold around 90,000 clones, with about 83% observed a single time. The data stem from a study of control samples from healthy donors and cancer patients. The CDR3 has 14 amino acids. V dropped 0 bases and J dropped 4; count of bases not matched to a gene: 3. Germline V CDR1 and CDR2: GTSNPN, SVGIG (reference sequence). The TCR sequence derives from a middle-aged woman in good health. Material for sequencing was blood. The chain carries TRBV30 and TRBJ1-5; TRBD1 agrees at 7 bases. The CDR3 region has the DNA TGTGCCTGGAGTGTGACAGGGATGAATCAGCCCCAGCATTTT. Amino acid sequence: CAWSVTGMNQPQHF.